The present entry profiles one TCR beta chain with its context. Antigen: not known. This table comes from immunoSEQ multiplex PCR, and its TCRdb copy is limited to in-frame clones, with some not included. The table includes roughly 25,000 clones, 73% detected once. The V gene end was trimmed by 6 bases and the J gene end by 5 bases; junction bases not matched to a gene: 5. This CDR3 has 14 residues. Germline V gene data show CDR1 as KGHDR and CDR2 as SFDVKD. The data originate from a study of CD4 T cells in relation to SARS-CoV-2 and coronaviruses. Notes on the study in general: In roughly 60% of donors, memory CD4+ clonotypes crossrecognized SARS-CoV-2 and at least one common cold coronavirus spike.

Unexposed donor CD4+ T cells date from about 2011-2018, before the COVID-19 pandemic. After approximately ten days of culture, CD4+ T cells were isolated. Cells permitting, SARS-CoV-2 S/N and four cold-coronavirus spikes were tested on unexposed-donor CD4+ T cells. The chain links TRBV24-1 to TRBJ2-1; TRBD2 matches 8 bases. The origin of this receptor is a human donor in good health. The sample taken for sequencing was CD4+ T cells from PBMCs, cultured in vitro. CDR3 protein: CATSNGRAHNEQFF. The CDR3 DNA sequence: TGTGCCACCAGTAACGGGAGGGCCCACAATGAGCAGTTCTTC.